A selection of T cell receptor beta chains follows, all from one sample in a study of T cell responses to AZD1222 COVID-19 vaccine. Profiling relied on immunoSEQ multiplex PCR, and the TCRdb table lists in-frame clones only, not all of them. The table has more than 110,000 clones, about 87% seen once; the top ten hold approximately 5.7%. Source: peripheral blood, taken on day 0 of AZD1222 vaccination. The receptor source for this set is an adult in good health. The CDR3 runs from the conserved cysteine through the conserved F or W. Each record gives: D gene, clone size, J gene, V gene, CDR3 DNA, CDR3 protein. D genes are given only for firm matches. A row's size may be missing; if present it is once, few, many or a size class.

D: .
size: .
J: TRBJ1-2
V: TRBV19
DNA: TGTGCCAGTAGTCCGAGGGACTATTCTTCCTATGGCTACACCTTC
CDR3: CASSPRDYSSYGYTF

D: TRBD2
size: many
J: TRBJ2-7
V: TRBV19
DNA: TGTGCCAGCAGAATAGCGGGACTGGGAGGCTACGAGCAGTACTTC
CDR3: CASRIAGLGGYEQYF

D: TRBD1
size: .
J: TRBJ1-5
V: TRBV4-2
DNA: TGTGCCAGCAGCCAGACAGGGGATTCCAATCAGCCCCAGCATTTT
CDR3: CASSQTGDSNQPQHF

D: .
size: .
J: TRBJ2-3
V: TRBV9
DNA: TGTGCCAGCAGCGCGCCACAGGGCCCAGATACGCAGTATTTT
CDR3: CASSAPQGPDTQYF

D: .
size: .
J: TRBJ2-7
V: TRBV4-1
DNA: TGCGCCAGCAGCCAAGTTGGGGGGCCGGGTTGGGAGCAGTACTTC
CDR3: CASSQVGGPGWEQYF

D: TRBD1
size: once
J: TRBJ2-3
V: TRBV7-9
DNA: TGTGCCAGCAGCCACCCCGGGACAGGGTCAGATACGCAGTATTTT
CDR3: CASSHPGTGSDTQYF

D: .
size: .
J: TRBJ1-3
V: TRBV4-1
DNA: TGCGCCAGCAGCCAAGATCAGAGCTACGATCGGACGAGAAACACCATATATTTT
CDR3: CASSQDQSYDRTRNTIYF

D: .
size: .
J: TRBJ2-4
V: TRBV18
DNA: TGTGCCAGCTCACCCGCGTTCGTGACAGGGCGGGGGAGCATTCAGTACTTC
CDR3: CASSPAFVTGRGSIQYF

D: .
size: .
J: TRBJ2-3
V: TRBV7-2
DNA: TGTGCCAGCAGAACCGCCCAGCGGTACACAGATACGCAGTATTTT
CDR3: CASRTAQRYTDTQYF

D: .
size: few
J: TRBJ1-1
V: TRBV28
DNA: TGTGCCAGCAGTTTATCAGGGGCTCTCACTGAAGCTTTCTTT
CDR3: CASSLSGALTEAFF

D: TRBD1
size: .
J: TRBJ1-4
V: TRBV2
DNA: TGTGCCAGCAAGGGACAGGGTGAAAAACTGTTTTTT
CDR3: CASKGQGEKLFF

D: TRBD2
size: .
J: TRBJ2-1
V: TRBV7-3
DNA: TGTGCCAGCAGTCCCGGGGGGTACAATGAGCAGTTCTTC
CDR3: CASSPGGYNEQFF

D: .
size: .
J: TRBJ1-1
V: TRBV3-1/TRBV3-2
DNA: TGTGCCAGCAGCCAAGAGAGTCCGGGCACTGAAGCTTTCTTT
CDR3: CASSQESPGTEAFF

D: .
size: .
J: TRBJ2-3
V: TRBV19
DNA: TGTGCCAGTAGTATACCCGGGGGCGGCACAGATACGCAGTATTTT
CDR3: CASSIPGGGTDTQYF

D: TRBD1
size: .
J: TRBJ2-7
V: TRBV7-2
DNA: TGTGCCAGCAGCTTAGCGGGTATGAGCAGGGGGTACGAGCAGTACTTC
CDR3: CASSLAGMSRGYEQYF

D: .
size: .
J: TRBJ1-6
V: TRBV6-5
DNA: TGTGCCAACCCAATACTGACGAATTCACCCCTCCACTTT
CDR3: CANPILTNSPLHF

D: TRBD1
size: .
J: TRBJ1-2
V: TRBV7-3
DNA: TGTGCCAGCAGCCCTCAAGGGACAGGGGGCGGTGGCTACACCTTC
CDR3: CASSPQGTGGGGYTF

D: TRBD1
size: .
J: TRBJ1-1
V: TRBV5-6
DNA: TGTGCCAGCAGCTCCGGGACAGCCTCTACATGGGCTGAAGCTTTCTTT
CDR3: CASSSGTASTWAEAFF

D: .
size: .
J: TRBJ1-1
V: TRBV9
DNA: TGTGCCAGCAGCGTAGGGAACAGAAACACTGAAGCTTTCTTT
CDR3: CASSVGNRNTEAFF

D: .
size: .
J: TRBJ1-5
V: TRBV5-1
DNA: TGCGCCAGCAGCTTGGGGTCAGGTGCCTATAGCAATCAGCCCCAGCATTTT
CDR3: CASSLGSGAYSNQPQHF

D: .
size: .
J: TRBJ2-2
V: TRBV10-3
DNA: TGTGCCATCAGAGGGACCCTCGGAATGGACGGGGAGCTGTTTTTT
CDR3: CAIRGTLGMDGELFF

D: .
size: .
J: TRBJ1-2
V: TRBV18
DNA: TGTGCCAGCTCACCACCGGGTGCTAACTATGGCTACACCTTC
CDR3: CASSPPGANYGYTF

D: TRBD1
size: .
J: TRBJ1-2
V: TRBV2
DNA: TGTGCCGGGCTGGACAGGGGGTTTGGCTACACCTTC
CDR3: CAGLDRGFGYTF

D: TRBD1
size: .
J: TRBJ1-2
V: TRBV12-5
DNA: TGTGCTAGTGGTTTGGTGGGGGACAGGGGAAAAGGCTACACCTTC
CDR3: CASGLVGDRGKGYTF

D: .
size: .
J: TRBJ2-7
V: TRBV18
DNA: TGTGCCAGCTCACCACGGCCAGGACTTAGGGACGAGCAGTACTTC
CDR3: CASSPRPGLRDEQYF

D: TRBD2
size: .
J: TRBJ2-2
V: TRBV4-1
DNA: TGCGCCAGCAGCCCGGGACCGACTAGCTTGGACACCGGGGAGCTGTTTTTT
CDR3: CASSPGPTSLDTGELFF

D: .
size: .
J: TRBJ2-7
V: TRBV10-3
DNA: TGTGCCATCAGTGAGGGTGGCGAGCAGTACTTC
CDR3: CAISEGGEQYF

D: TRBD2
size: .
J: TRBJ2-7
V: TRBV6-2/TRBV6-3
DNA: TGTGCCAGCAGTTTACTAGCGGGCGTGTACCAGCAGTACTTC
CDR3: CASSLLAGVYQQYF

D: .
size: .
J: TRBJ1-1
V: TRBV15
DNA: TGTGCCACCAGGGTTCTGAACACTGAAGCTTTCTTT
CDR3: CATRVLNTEAFF

D: .
size: .
J: TRBJ2-1
V: TRBV7-2
DNA: TGTGCCAGCAGCCATAGGAACAGGGCAAAATCCCAGTTCTTC
CDR3: CASSHRNRAKSQFF

D: TRBD1
size: .
J: TRBJ1-5
V: TRBV19
DNA: TGTGCCAGTAGTATAAGACAGGGCTATCAGCCCCAGCATTTT
CDR3: CASSIRQGYQPQHF

D: TRBD1
size: .
J: TRBJ1-2
V: TRBV2
DNA: TGTGCCAGCAGTGCAGGGACAGGTATCGGCTACACCTTC
CDR3: CASSAGTGIGYTF

D: .
size: few
J: TRBJ1-2
V: TRBV7-9
DNA: TGTGCCAGCAGCTTAGTATTCGGTGGCAGTGAGGGCTACACCTTC
CDR3: CASSLVFGGSEGYTF

D: .
size: few
J: TRBJ2-7
V: TRBV5-4
DNA: TGTGCCAGCAGCGGGGGCGGTACCTACGAGCAGTACTTC
CDR3: CASSGGGTYEQYF

D: .
size: .
J: TRBJ2-7
V: TRBV6-2/TRBV6-3
DNA: TGTGCCAGCAGTTACAATTCGCGGGACGAGCAGTACTTC
CDR3: CASSYNSRDEQYF

D: TRBD1
size: once
J: TRBJ1-2
V: TRBV10-3
DNA: TGTGCCATCAGGGACCGGGACAGGGGGCTATTAGGTGGCTACACCTTC
CDR3: CAIRDRDRGLLGGYTF

D: .
size: .
J: TRBJ1-5
V: TRBV19
DNA: TGTGCCAGTAGTATCCCTTTTTACAGGACTTTCAATCAGCCCCAGCATTTT
CDR3: CASSIPFYRTFNQPQHF

D: .
size: .
J: TRBJ2-5
V: TRBV24-1
DNA: TGTGCCACCAGTGATTGGCGATACCAAGAGACCCAGTACTTC
CDR3: CATSDWRYQETQYF

D: .
size: .
J: TRBJ1-3
V: TRBV15
DNA: TGTGCCACCAGCAGAGATAGAGGTTCTGGAAACACCATATATTTT
CDR3: CATSRDRGSGNTIYF

D: .
size: .
J: TRBJ1-2
V: TRBV6-1
DNA: TGTGCCAGCAGTGAAGGGAACGGCTACACCTTC
CDR3: CASSEGNGYTF

D: .
size: .
J: TRBJ2-2
V: TRBV11-3
DNA: TGTGCCAGCAGTTCGTTAGGGGACACCGGGGAGCTGTTTTTT
CDR3: CASSSLGDTGELFF

D: TRBD1
size: .
J: TRBJ1-2
V: TRBV18
DNA: TGTGCCAGCTCACCTACTTACAGGGGAGGCTACACCTTC
CDR3: CASSPTYRGGYTF

D: .
size: few
J: TRBJ1-4
V: TRBV4-2
DNA: TGTGCCAGCAGCCGGGGGTTCCGGGACAAGATTAATGAAAAACTGTTTTTT
CDR3: CASSRGFRDKINEKLFF

D: .
size: .
J: TRBJ2-7
V: TRBV23-1
DNA: TGCGCCAGCAGTCATTCCGCCTGCGCGGCCTACGAGCAGTACTTC
CDR3: CASSHSACAAYEQYF

D: TRBD1
size: .
J: TRBJ1-1
V: TRBV19
DNA: TGTGCCAGTAGTAGGACAGGGGGCTTAACTGAAGCTTTCTTT
CDR3: CASSRTGGLTEAFF

D: .
size: .
J: TRBJ2-1
V: TRBV27
DNA: TGTGCCAGCAGTTTTGGACATGAGCAGTTCTTC
CDR3: CASSFGHEQFF

D: .
size: .
J: TRBJ1-6
V: TRBV5-5
DNA: TGTGCCAGCAGCCTACCCCGGGGAGGGTCACCCCTCCACTTT
CDR3: CASSLPRGGSPLHF

D: .
size: .
J: TRBJ1-5
V: TRBV24-1
DNA: TGTGCCACCAGTGATACACAGCCCAATCAGCCCCAGCATTTT
CDR3: CATSDTQPNQPQHF

D: .
size: once
J: TRBJ2-1
V: TRBV27
DNA: TGTGCCAGCAGTTTGACACTACGGGAGCAGTTCTTC
CDR3: CASSLTLREQFF

D: .
size: .
J: TRBJ1-5
V: TRBV7-9
DNA: TGTGCCAGCAGCTCGTCAGACGGTGAGCTTTATAGCAATCAGCCCCAGCATTTT
CDR3: CASSSSDGELYSNQPQHF

D: TRBD1
size: .
J: TRBJ1-5
V: TRBV19
DNA: TGTGCCAGTAGTGCATGGACAGGGAAGGGCAATCAGCCCCAGCATTTT
CDR3: CASSAWTGKGNQPQHF

D: .
size: .
J: TRBJ2-7
V: TRBV3-1/TRBV3-2
DNA: TGTGCCAGCAGCCGCCAAGGGGTGAAGGTCGCGATGTACGAGCAGTACTTC
CDR3: CASSRQGVKVAMYEQYF

D: TRBD1
size: .
J: TRBJ2-2
V: TRBV4-3
DNA: TGCGCCAGCAGCCAAGCCCGGGACAGGAACACCGGGGAGCTGTTTTTT
CDR3: CASSQARDRNTGELFF

D: .
size: .
J: TRBJ1-3
V: TRBV11-2
DNA: TGTGCCAGCAGCTTAGGAGTTTTCGGGGGGTCTGGAAACACCATATATTTT
CDR3: CASSLGVFGGSGNTIYF